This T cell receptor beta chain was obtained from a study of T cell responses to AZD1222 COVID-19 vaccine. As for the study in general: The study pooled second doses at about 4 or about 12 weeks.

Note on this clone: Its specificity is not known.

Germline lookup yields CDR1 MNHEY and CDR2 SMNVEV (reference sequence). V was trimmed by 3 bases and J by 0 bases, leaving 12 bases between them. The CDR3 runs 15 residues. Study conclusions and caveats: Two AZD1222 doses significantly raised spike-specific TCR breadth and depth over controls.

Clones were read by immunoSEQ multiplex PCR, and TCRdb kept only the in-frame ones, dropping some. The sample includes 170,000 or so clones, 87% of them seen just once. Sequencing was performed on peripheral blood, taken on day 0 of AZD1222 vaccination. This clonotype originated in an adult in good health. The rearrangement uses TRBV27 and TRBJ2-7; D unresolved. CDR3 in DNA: TGTGCCAGCAGTTTTTCCGGAAGGAGCTCCTACGAGCAGTACTTC. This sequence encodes CASSFSGRSSYEQYF.